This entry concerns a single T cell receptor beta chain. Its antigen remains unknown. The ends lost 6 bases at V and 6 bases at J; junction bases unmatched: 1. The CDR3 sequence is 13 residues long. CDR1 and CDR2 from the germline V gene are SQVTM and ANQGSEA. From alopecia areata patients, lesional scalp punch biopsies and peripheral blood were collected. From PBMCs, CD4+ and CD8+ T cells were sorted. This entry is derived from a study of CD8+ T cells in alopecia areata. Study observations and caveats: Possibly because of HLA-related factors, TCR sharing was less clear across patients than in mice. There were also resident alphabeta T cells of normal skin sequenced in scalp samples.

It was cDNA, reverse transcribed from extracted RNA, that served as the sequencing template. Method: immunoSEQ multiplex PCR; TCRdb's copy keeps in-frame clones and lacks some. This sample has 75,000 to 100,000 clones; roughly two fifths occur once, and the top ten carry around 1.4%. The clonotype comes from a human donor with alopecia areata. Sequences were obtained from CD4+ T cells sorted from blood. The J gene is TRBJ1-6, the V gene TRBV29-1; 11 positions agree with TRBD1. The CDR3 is CSVGQGGNSPLHF. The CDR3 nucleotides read TGCAGCGTGGGACAGGGGGGTAATTCACCCCTCCACTTT.